What follows are 23 T cell receptor beta chains derived from one specimen sequenced in a study of T-cell reconstitution after alpha-beta-depleted transplantation in children (dated by TCRdb to 2016 to 2018). Libraries were constructed by PCR. The data were produced on an Illumina HiSeq 2500. TCR library preparation used molecular barcoding, with unique molecular identifiers applied to normalize quantification of the TCRbeta repertoire. TCRdb trimmed public reads at Q25 via fastp, called clones via MiXCR and kept in-frame beta chains. Records with the same CDR3 protein are collapsed into one entry carrying the most frequent genes and DNA. The sample records approximately 650,000 distinct CDR3 sequences, about 12% of which are singletons. Together, the top ten hold 0.79% of the sample. The treatment or condition label for this specimen denotes: allogeneic hematopoietic cell transplantation with graft depleted of TCRalphabeta T cells and CD19 B cells.

The specimen was PBMCs, collected before TCRalphabeta/CD19-depleted stem cell transplant. The receptors were sampled from a girl between 2 and 10 years old with congenital amegakaryocytic thrombocytopenia, due to receive a stem cell transplant.

This clonotype has at least ten counts. At one end, the junction sequence differs from germline, possibly due to a read error. The chain is built from TRBV18 and TRBJ2-3; 7 nucleotides match TRBD1. The CDR3 runs 12 residues. Germline CDR1 and CDR2: KGHSH and LQKENI. Here the CDR3 DNA reads TGCGCCAGCAGCCCACAGGGGGATACGCAGTATTTT. It codes for CASSPQGDTQYF. The full variable domain, completed using reference TRBV18 and TRBJ2-3, is NAGVMQNPRHLVRRRGQEARLRCSPMKGHSHVYWYRQLPEEGLKFMVYLQKENIIDESGMPKERFSAEFPKEGPSILRIQQVVRGDSAAYFCASSPQGDTQYFGPGTRLTVL.

This clonotype has at least ten counts. Here the CDR3 DNA reads TGTGCCAGCAGCTTAGGCCTGACTAGTAGGGGGACCCAGTACTTC. Amino acids: CASSLGLTSRGTQYF. The J gene is TRBJ2-5, the V gene TRBV11-2; TRBD2 is a possible D gene (6 bases). Per germline, CDR1 SGHAT and CDR2 FQNNGV. The length of the CDR3 is 15 residues. Trimming stripped 1 base from V and 7 bases from J, with 16 bases between.

This CDR3 is CASSLVERQFF. The CDR3 nucleotides read TGTGCCAGCAGCTTAGTGGAGAGACAGTTCTTC. The chain couples TRBV7-2 to TRBJ2-1; D gene unclear. In germline, CDR1 is SGHTA, CDR2 FQGNSA. This CDR3 region has 11 residues. The V gene lost 1 base and the J gene lost 13 bases, with 8 bases spanning the gap.

The chain carries TRBV29-1 and TRBJ2-5, with a possible D match to TRBD2 (5 bases). This CDR3 contains 12 residues. CDR1 and CDR2 from the germline V gene are SQVTM and ANQGSEA. CDR3 protein: CSHGINQETQYF. CDR3 DNA: TGCAGTCACGGGATAAACCAAGAGACCCAGTACTTC.

Of note for this clonotype: The CDR3 does not end in the conserved phenylalanine or tryptophan, so this is likely a read error. The V gene is TRBV5-1, the J gene TRBJ2-7; TRBD2 might be the D (5 bases). CDR1 and CDR2 from the germline V gene are SGHRS and YFSETQ. The ends were cut back, 1 base at V and 9 bases at J, with 8 bases in the middle. The CDR3 has 11 residues. The CDR3 is CASSLTRGQYL. CDR3 nucleotides: TGCGCCAGCAGCTTGACTAGAGGGCAGTACTTG.

This clonotype appeared a few times. This chain links TRBV20-1 with TRBJ1-2, with D possibly being TRBD1 (6 bases). Trimming took off 1 base at V and 7 bases at J, with 13 bases between the two ends. The germline gives CDR1 DFQATT, CDR2 SNEGSKA (reference sequence). The CDR3 is 13 residues long. The CDR3, as DNA: TGCAGTGCTAGAGTGACAGGAGGGGGTGGCTACACCTTC. Its translation: CSARVTGGGGYTF.

This clonotype was observed a few times. The chain combines TRBV5-1 with TRBJ2-5; TRBD2 agrees at 14 bases. Germline CDR1 and CDR2: SGHRS and YFSETQ. CDR3 length equals 16 residues. Trimming cost V 3 bases and J 6 bases; bases outside gene matches: 7. CDR3 in amino acids: CASSSTGTSGRKTQYF. CDR3 sequence (DNA): TGCGCCAGCAGCTCCACCGGGACTAGCGGGAGAAAGACCCAGTACTTC. The full variable domain, in which reference TRBV5-1 and TRBJ2-5 provide the parts outside the CDR3, is KAGVTQTPRYLIKTRGQQVTLSCSPISGHRSVSWYQQTPGQGLQFLFEYFSETQRNKGNFPGRFSGRQFSNSRSEMNVSTLELGDSALYLCASSSTGTSGRKTQYFGPGTRLLVL.

This clonotype was seen ten or more times. This rearrangement joins TRBV5-5 to TRBJ1-4, with D uncertain. V dropped 1 base and J dropped 10 bases, with 5 bases sitting between them. CDR3 length equals 11 residues. Germline V gene lookup returns CDR1 SGHKS and CDR2 YYEKEE (reference sequence). CDR3 DNA sequence: TGTGCCAGCAGCTTGATTGGAAAACTGTTTTTT. Its translation is CASSLIGKLFF.

This clonotype was picked up many times. The V call is TRBV20-1, the J call TRBJ2-7; a possible D gene is TRBD1 (6 bases). The germline CDR1 and CDR2 sequences are DFQATT and SNEGSKA (reference sequence). V was shortened by 5 bases and J by 4 bases, with 15 bases between the two germline ends. The CDR3 consists of 13 residues. The CDR3 coding sequence is TGCAGTGCTGAGAGCGAACAGGGATACGAGCAGTACTTC. It specifies CSAESEQGYEQYF.

The V call is TRBV5-5, the J call TRBJ2-2; TRBD1 matches at 8 bases. Germline lookup yields CDR1 SGHKS and CDR2 YYEKEE (reference sequence). The CDR3 runs to 15 residues. V lost 4 bases to trimming and J lost 3 bases; unmatched junction nucleotides: 5. CDR3 nucleotide sequence: TGTGCCAGCAGCAAGAACAGGGGGTACACCGGGGAGCTGTTTTTT. Its translation is CASSKNRGYTGELFF.

The chain combines TRBV20-1 with TRBJ1-5, with 8 bases aligning to TRBD1. This CDR3 is 16 amino acids long. The trim removed 0 bases at V and 3 bases at J, leaving 7 bases unmatched. From germline, CDR1 is DFQATT and CDR2 SNEGSKA (reference sequence). CDR3 bases: TGCAGTGCTAGAGATCTCAGACAGGGGCCCAATCAGCCCCAGCATTTT. As protein: CSARDLRQGPNQPQHF.

The chain links TRBV7-9 to TRBJ1-1, with 9 bases lining up with TRBD1. Germline-derived CDR1 and CDR2 are SEHNR and FQNEAQ (reference sequence). The CDR3 has 20 amino acids. V trimming: 3 bases; J trimming: 0 bases; junction bases outside the gene matches: 17. The CDR3 nucleotides read TGTGCCAGCAGCTTCAGGAGGCTGGGACAGGGCGACTTCATGAACACTGAAGCTTTCTTT. Amino acid sequence: CASSFRRLGQGDFMNTEAFF.

This clonotype was detected many times. The genes are TRBV24-1 and TRBJ1-5; TRBD1 aligns across 7 bases. Germline assignment: CDR1 KGHDR and CDR2 SFDVKD. The CDR3 consists of 13 residues. The J segment lost 7 bases and the V segment lost 3 bases, leaving 2 bases of the junction unmatched. CDR3 sequence: CATSDDRVQPQHF. As DNA, the CDR3 is TGTGCCACCAGTGATGACAGGGTACAGCCCCAGCATTTT.

This chain links TRBV20-1 with TRBJ2-7; D remains ambiguous. CDR3 length: 13 amino acids. CDR1 DFQATT and CDR2 SNEGSKA come from the germline V gene (reference sequence). This CDR3 is CTNPVSRGDEQYF. CDR3 nucleotides: TGCACCAACCCAGTCTCTCGTGGGGACGAGCAGTACTTC.

This clonotype was observed many times. The chain carries TRBV6-4 and TRBJ2-1; tentative D call: TRBD1 (7 bases). The CDR3 extends over 14 amino acids. Trimming took off 4 bases at V and 7 bases at J, with 14 bases between the two ends. In germline, CDR1 is MRHNA, CDR2 SNTAGT. The CDR3 sequence is CASSVEGAGNEQFF. For the CDR3, the DNA is TGTGCCAGCAGTGTGGAGGGGGCTGGTAATGAGCAGTTCTTC.

This clonotype was seen at least ten times. The chain links TRBV29-1 to TRBJ2-1, with TRBD2 matching 10 bases. This CDR3 has 14 residues. CDR1 and CDR2 from the germline V gene are SQVTM and ANQGSEA. V lost 5 bases, J lost 5 bases, and 6 bases stayed unmatched. The CDR3 spells CSVLKTSGNNEQFF. In DNA form, the CDR3 reads TGCAGCGTTCTAAAAACTAGCGGGAACAATGAGCAGTTCTTC.

This clonotype was counted ten times or more. The chain carries TRBV20-1 and TRBJ2-1, with TRBD2 matching 12 bases. CDR3 length: 14 residues. Germline V gene lookup returns CDR1 DFQATT and CDR2 SNEGSKA (reference sequence). The junction had 6 bases not matched to a gene; V was cut back by 5 bases and J by 7 bases. The DNA of the CDR3 is TGCAGTGCTTTAGGCGGACTAGCGGGAAATGAGCAGTTCTTC. Its protein product is CSALGGLAGNEQFF.

This clonotype has more than one count but fewer than ten. V gene TRBV5-5 combines with J gene TRBJ1-5, with 8 bases matching TRBD1. Germline lookup yields CDR1 SGHKS and CDR2 YYEKEE (reference sequence). J was trimmed by 2 bases and V by 3 bases; bases with no gene match: 10. The CDR3 loop spans 17 amino acids. Here the CDR3 DNA reads TGTGCCAGCAGCTACGGACAGGGAAGGGTCGGCAATCAGCCCCAGCATTTT. Its translation: CASSYGQGRVGNQPQHF.

This clonotype was seen only a few times. The rearrangement joins TRBV28 to TRBJ2-1, with TRBD2 identical over 10 bases. J was trimmed by 3 bases and V by 8 bases; bases with no gene match: 1. The CDR3 is 13 amino acids. Per the germline V gene, CDR1 is MDHEN and CDR2 is SYDVKM. CDR3 in amino acids: CASQRGGYNEQFF. As DNA, the CDR3 is TGTGCCAGCCAGCGGGGGGGCTACAATGAGCAGTTCTTC.

The chain couples TRBV5-6 to TRBJ1-2, with D unresolved. This CDR3 region has 14 residues. Germline assignment: CDR1 SGHDT and CDR2 YYEEEE. The germline V and J ends were trimmed by 6 bases and 4 bases, with 16 bases remaining between them. The CDR3 is CASNPSQDLYGYTF. CDR3 DNA: TGTGCCAGCAACCCTTCCCAGGACCTCTATGGCTACACCTTC.

The V gene is TRBV2, the J gene TRBJ2-4, with D tentatively TRBD1 (6 bases). This CDR3 spans 17 amino acids. V gave up 5 bases and J gave up 0 bases, with 17 bases separating them. The germline V gene has CDR1 SNHLY and CDR2 FYNNEI. CDR3 amino acids: CASSSGVRNLAKNIQYF. CDR3 nucleotides: TGTGCCAGCAGTTCAGGGGTGCGGAACTTAGCCAAAAACATTCAGTACTTC.

This clonotype was counted a few times. J is TRBJ2-3 and V is TRBV7-2; 9 bases align to TRBD2. The CDR3 has 17 amino acids. V lost 0 bases to trimming and J lost 1 base; unmatched junction nucleotides: 5. In germline, CDR1 is SGHTA, CDR2 FQGNSA. The CDR3 loop reads CASSLALKREGTDTQYF. For the CDR3, the DNA is TGTGCCAGCAGCTTAGCGCTGAAGCGGGAGGGCACAGATACGCAGTATTTT. Variable domain in full (rest from reference TRBV7-2 and TRBJ2-3): GAGVSQSPSNKVTEKGKDVELRCDPISGHTALYWYRQSLGQGLEFLIYFQGNSAPDKSGLPSDRFSAERTGGSVSTLTIQRTQQEDSAVYLCASSLALKREGTDTQYFGPGTRLTVL.

This clonotype was seen ten or more times. CDR3 sequence (DNA): TGTGCCACCAGTGATTTGGATCCCGAGGGGAATGAAAAACTGTTTTTT. Translating it yields CATSDLDPEGNEKLFF. The V and J genes are TRBV24-1 and TRBJ1-4; D might be TRBD1 (5 bases). The V gene lost 0 bases and the J gene lost 5 bases, with 12 bases spanning the gap. From germline, CDR1 is KGHDR and CDR2 SFDVKD. This CDR3 contains 16 residues.